The 19 T cell receptor beta chains given below trace back to one sample, sequenced in a study of cytomegalovirus exposure and HLA in healthy donors. In the PCR, 60 Vbeta and 13 Jbeta primers were used. Some clones are missing from TCRdb's copy, which holds only in-frame ones; the method was immunoSEQ multiplex PCR. Seen here are around 210,000 clones, about four fifths observed once, and the top ten hold approximately 0.36%. Sequenced material: PBMCs. The receptors here all came from a male donor in good health and CMV-seropositive.

The chain combines TRBV7-2 with TRBJ2-7; TRBD2 matches 13 bases. CDR3 length equals 16 residues. Germline trimming cut 5 bases from V and 0 bases from J; bases unmatched to any gene: 4. Germline lookup yields CDR1 SGHTA and CDR2 FQGNSA. This chain's CDR3 is CASSRRTSGSSYEQYF. CDR3 DNA sequence: TGTGCCAGCAGCCGACGGACTAGCGGGAGCTCCTACGAGCAGTACTTC. Together with reference TRBV7-2 and TRBJ2-7, the CDR3 gives the full variable domain: GAGVSQSPSNKVTEKGKDVELRCDPISGHTALYWYRQSLGQGLEFLIYFQGNSAPDKSGLPSDRFSAERTGGSVSTLTIQRTQQEDSAVYLCASSRRTSGSSYEQYFGPGTRLTVT.

This clone has just a few counts. The chain uses TRBV19 and TRBJ1-2; 8 positions agree with TRBD1. The J segment lost 7 bases and the V segment lost 3 bases, leaving 10 bases of the junction unmatched. The CDR3 runs to 15 residues. Germline loops: CDR1 LNHDA, CDR2 SQIVND (reference sequence). CDR3 amino acids: CASSITPDRVTGYTF. The DNA for the CDR3 is TGTGCCAGTAGTATTACCCCGGACAGGGTCACTGGCTACACCTTC.

The rearrangement uses TRBV6-1 and TRBJ2-1, with a possible D match to TRBD2 (5 bases). This CDR3 is 13 amino acids long. CDR1 is MNHNS and CDR2 is SASEGT in the germline V gene. The V end was cut by 7 bases, the J end by 6 bases, with 13 bases between. The CDR3 spells CASTRTVANEQFF. DNA of the CDR3: TGTGCCAGCACCCGGACTGTTGCCAATGAGCAGTTCTTC.

The rearrangement uses TRBV25-1 and TRBJ1-2; D gene ambiguous. CDR3 size: 13 residues. Trimming cost V 1 base and J 5 bases, with 8 bases left between them. Germline V gene data show CDR1 as MGHDK and CDR2 as SYGVNS. CDR3 in DNA: TGTGCCAGCAGTGAATTGGGCAGTTATGGCTACACCTTC. Its translation: CASSELGSYGYTF.

This clone was observed a handful of times. The J gene is TRBJ2-7, the V gene TRBV7-2; 7 nucleotides agree with TRBD1. The CDR3 spans 14 residues. The ends lost 5 bases at V and 1 base at J; junction bases unmatched: 5. Germline V gene lookup returns CDR1 SGHTA and CDR2 FQGNSA. CDR3 DNA sequence: TGTGCCAGCAGCCCCGACAGGGCTTCCTACGAGCAGTACTTC. As protein: CASSPDRASYEQYF.

The V call is TRBV4-3, the J call TRBJ1-1, with D perhaps TRBD1 (5 bases). Germline V gives CDR1 LGHNA, CDR2 YSLEER. The CDR3 is made up of 15 amino acids. V was trimmed by 4 bases and J by 3 bases, leaving 15 bases between them. The CDR3 nucleotides read TGCGCCAGCAGCCTTGAATGGGGCCGGGACACTGAAGCTTTCTTT. Its translation is CASSLEWGRDTEAFF.

V and J are TRBV7-9 and TRBJ1-5; D remains unclear. The germline V and J ends were trimmed by 5 bases and 2 bases, with 13 bases remaining between them. The CDR3 contains 15 residues. Looked up from germline, CDR1 is SEHNR and CDR2 is FQNEAQ (reference sequence). This chain's CDR3 is CASSILSSGNQPQHF. The CDR3 bases are TGTGCCAGCAGCATTCTGAGTTCTGGCAATCAGCCCCAGCATTTT.

The chain uses TRBV6-5 and TRBJ1-3; no definite D call. V was cut by 2 bases and J by 0 bases, with 11 bases left in between. In germline, CDR1 is MNHEY, CDR2 SVGAGI. CDR3 length: 16 amino acids. The CDR3: CASSYGLQSSGNTIYF. DNA for the CDR3: TGTGCCAGCAGTTACGGTTTACAGAGCTCTGGAAACACCATATATTTT.

V usage is TRBV6-5 and J usage is TRBJ1-2; D is perhaps TRBD1 (6 bases). CDR3 length: 14 residues. Trimming shortened V by 4 bases and J by 2 bases, and 11 bases separated the two germline ends. Per the germline V gene, CDR1 is MNHEY and CDR2 is SVGAGI. CDR3 protein: CASSFQGQNYGYTF. The CDR3 nucleotides are TGTGCCAGCAGTTTCCAGGGGCAGAACTATGGCTACACCTTC.

The chain has TRBV28 and TRBJ1-3; the D is unclear. Germline V gives CDR1 MDHEN, CDR2 SYDVKM. This CDR3 contains 13 residues. V gave up 6 bases and J gave up 6 bases, with 12 bases separating them. CDR3 DNA: TGTGCCAGCAGAAACGGGGTAGTAAACACCATATATTTT. This sequence encodes CASRNGVVNTIYF.

V and J are TRBV6-5 and TRBJ2-3; tentative D call: TRBD2 (6 bases). Trimming took 6 bases from V and 2 from J, leaving 15 bases between them. This CDR3 has 15 amino acids. Germline loops: CDR1 MNHEY, CDR2 SVGAGI. The CDR3 sequence: CASRMSGLYTDTQYF. The CDR3, as DNA: TGTGCCAGCAGGATGAGCGGGTTATACACAGATACGCAGTATTTT.

The V and J genes are TRBV6-5 and TRBJ2-1; 12 bases align to TRBD2. The V and J ends lost 5 bases and 8 bases, in that order; junction bases with no gene match: 7. The CDR3 covers 15 residues. Germline V CDR1 and CDR2: MNHEY, SVGAGI. CDR3 nucleotides: TGTGCCAGCAGTCCCGGACTAGCGGGATACTATGAGCAGTTCTTC. Amino acid sequence: CASSPGLAGYYEQFF.

Comment on this clone: One end of the junction does not line up with germline, which may come from a read error. The J gene is TRBJ2-5, the V gene TRBV7-9; 8 bases fit TRBD1. Germline V lookup: CDR1 SEHNR, CDR2 FQNEAQ (reference sequence). CDR3 length: 18 residues. The CDR3 reads CSSSLGGDRGIHQETQYF. The DNA for the CDR3 is TGTTCCAGCAGCTTAGGGGGAGACAGGGGTATTCACCAAGAGACCCAGTACTTC.

The rearrangement joins TRBV5-1 to TRBJ1-3; tentative D call: TRBD1 (6 bases). The CDR3 runs to 15 residues. Germline CDR1 and CDR2: SGHRS and YFSETQ. Trimming pared 4 bases from V and 1 base from J, leaving 12 bases between. The CDR3 region is CASSRIGGSGNTIYF. The CDR3 nucleotides read TGCGCCAGCAGCAGAATAGGGGGATCTGGAAACACCATATATTTT. The full variable domain, with the rest looked up from reference TRBV5-1 and TRBJ1-3, is KAGVTQTPRYLIKTRGQQVTLSCSPISGHRSVSWYQQTPGQGLQFLFEYFSETQRNKGNFPGRFSGRQFSNSRSEMNVSTLELGDSALYLCASSRIGGSGNTIYFGEGSWLTVV.

The chain uses TRBV15 and TRBJ2-1, with 7 bases fitting TRBD1. The V gene's germline CDR1 is LNHNV and CDR2 YYDKDF (reference sequence). The CDR3 sequence is 12 residues long. Trimming removed 1 base from V and 9 bases from J; junction bases left unmatched: 0. This chain's CDR3 is CATSRAGGEQFF. In DNA, the CDR3 is TGTGCCACCAGCAGAGCAGGGGGTGAGCAGTTCTTC.

The chain links TRBV7-2 to TRBJ2-1, with D possibly matching TRBD2 (5 bases). The CDR3 runs to 12 residues. V was pared by 1 base and J by 10 bases, with 8 bases between. The germline V gene has CDR1 SGHTA and CDR2 FQGNSA. CDR3 sequence reads: CASSLGPGEQFF. As DNA, the CDR3 is TGTGCCAGCAGCTTAGGACCGGGAGAGCAGTTCTTC.

V gene TRBV5-5 combines with J gene TRBJ2-7; TRBD2 aligns across 8 bases. The ends lost 4 bases at V and 4 bases at J; junction bases unmatched: 7. The CDR3 sequence is 14 residues long. Germline lookup yields CDR1 SGHKS and CDR2 YYEKEE (reference sequence). The CDR3 DNA follows: TGTGCCAGCAGCCCTCGGGGGGGAGAATACGAGCAGTACTTC. Protein sequence: CASSPRGGEYEQYF.

This chain uses TRBV7-2 with TRBJ2-2, with D tentatively TRBD2 (6 bases). This CDR3 is 15 amino acids long. Germline V CDR1 and CDR2: SGHTA, FQGNSA. Trimming shortened V by 2 bases and J by 4 bases, and 11 bases separated the two germline ends. CDR3 sequence reads: CASSLLLAGTGELFF. In nucleotides, the CDR3 is TGTGCCAGCAGCTTATTACTAGCTGGCACCGGGGAGCTGTTTTTT.

The J gene is TRBJ1-2, the V gene TRBV5-1; a weak D match, TRBD1 (5 bases). This CDR3 region has 15 residues. Trimming shortened V by 3 bases and J by 0 bases, and 12 bases separated the two germline ends. Germline V gene data show CDR1 as SGHRS and CDR2 as YFSETQ. The CDR3, as DNA: TGCGCCAGCAGCTCCACAGGAATGACTAACTATGGCTACACCTTC. Translation: CASSSTGMTNYGYTF.